This T cell receptor beta chain was sequenced in a study of cytomegalovirus exposure and HLA in healthy donors. At the level of the study: It was reported in a later analysis that the roughly 120 validation repertoires used the same platform as the approximately 650 first-cohort repertoires.

This CDR3 has 15 residues. Germline lookup yields CDR1 GTSNPN and CDR2 SVGIG (reference sequence). Trimming pared 1 base from V and 0 bases from J, leaving 10 bases between. Clones were read by immunoSEQ multiplex PCR, and TCRdb kept only the in-frame ones, dropping some. The sample records 130,000 or so clones, roughly 87% being singletons. Notes on the study in general: According to a subsequent analysis, TCR clusters identified in the first cohort showed a tendency to co-occur across the 110 or so validation repertoires. The study found most TCR sequences rare, yet found some public TCRs in many donors.

In regard to this clone: The antigen is unknown.

The chain carries TRBV30 and TRBJ1-5; a possible D gene is TRBD1 (5 bases). Material: PBMCs. The TCR originated in a woman aged 18 to 35 in good health and CMV-seropositive. In DNA, the CDR3 is TGTGCCTGGAGTGAGGGTGGGGCTAGCAATCAGCCCCAGCATTTT. This translates into CAWSEGGASNQPQHF.